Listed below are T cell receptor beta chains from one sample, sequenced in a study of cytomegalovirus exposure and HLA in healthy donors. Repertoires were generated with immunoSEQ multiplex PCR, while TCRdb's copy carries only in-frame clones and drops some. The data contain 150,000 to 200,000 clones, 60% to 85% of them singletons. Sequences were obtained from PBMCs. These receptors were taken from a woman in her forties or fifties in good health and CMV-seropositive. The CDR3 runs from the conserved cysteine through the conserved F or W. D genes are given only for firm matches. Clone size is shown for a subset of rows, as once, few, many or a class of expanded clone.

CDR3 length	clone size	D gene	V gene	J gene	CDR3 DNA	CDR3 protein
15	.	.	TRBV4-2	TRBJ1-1	TGTGCCAGCAGCCCTGTTGCCTTAGGGGACACTGAAGCTTTCTTT	CASSPVALGDTEAFF
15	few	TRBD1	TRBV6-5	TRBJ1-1	TGTGCCAGCAGCGACAGGGGGTTAATGAACACTGAAGCTTTCTTT	CASSDRGLMNTEAFF
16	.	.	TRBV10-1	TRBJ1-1	TGCGCCAGCAGTGGTTCGAGGGAGAGGTTAAGCCCTGAAGCTTTCTTT	CASSGSRERLSPEAFF
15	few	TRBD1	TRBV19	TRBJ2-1	TGTGCCAGTAGTATGACAGGGGGGGGATACAATGAGCAGTTCTTC	CASSMTGGGYNEQFF
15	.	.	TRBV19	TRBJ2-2	TGTGCCAGTAGTGCCATTAGGGGGACCGCCGGGGAGCTGTTTTTT	CASSAIRGTAGELFF
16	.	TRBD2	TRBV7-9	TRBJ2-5	TGTTCCAGCAGCCCCGGGGTAGCGGGGGTCCAAGAGACCCAGTACTTC	CSSSPGVAGVQETQYF
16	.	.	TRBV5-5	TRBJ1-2	TGTGCCAGCAGCCCGGGGGGTCAAGAAGCTAACTATGGCTACACCTTC	CASSPGGQEANYGYTF
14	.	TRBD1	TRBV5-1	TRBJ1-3	TGCGCCACCAGGGACAGTCCCTCTGGAAACACCATATATTTT	CATRDSPSGNTIYF
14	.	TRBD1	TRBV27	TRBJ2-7	TGTGCCAGACGATTTGGGACAGCATCCTACGAGCAGTACTTC	CARRFGTASYEQYF
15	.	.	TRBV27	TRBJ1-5	TGTGCCAGCACCGCGGGCCGGGGGGCGAATCAGCCCCAGCATTTT	CASTAGRGANQPQHF
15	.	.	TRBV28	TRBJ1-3	TGTGCCAGCAGTTTATGGCGGCTTACTGGAAACACCATATATTTT	CASSLWRLTGNTIYF
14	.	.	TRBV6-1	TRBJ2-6	TGTGCCACCAACAACAGGGCCGGGGCCAACGTCCTGACTTTC	CATNNRAGANVLTF
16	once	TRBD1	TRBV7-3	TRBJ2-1	TGTGCCAGCAGTCCCCGGCGGGCAGGGGGCCTCAATGAGCAGTTCTTC	CASSPRRAGGLNEQFF
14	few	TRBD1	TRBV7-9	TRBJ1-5	TGTGCCAGCAGCTTCGGGACAGGGCATCAGCCCCAGCATTTT	CASSFGTGHQPQHF
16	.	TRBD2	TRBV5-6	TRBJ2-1	TGTGCCAGCAGCTTCCGGACTAGCGGGGGCTACAATGAGCAGTTCTTC	CASSFRTSGGYNEQFF
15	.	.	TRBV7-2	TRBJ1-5	TGTGCCAGCAGCTTGTGGACAGATAGCAATCAGCCCCAGCATTTT	CASSLWTDSNQPQHF
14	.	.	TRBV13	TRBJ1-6	TGTGCCAGCAGCTTAGGCACAGGGAATTCACCCCTCCACTTT	CASSLGTGNSPLHF